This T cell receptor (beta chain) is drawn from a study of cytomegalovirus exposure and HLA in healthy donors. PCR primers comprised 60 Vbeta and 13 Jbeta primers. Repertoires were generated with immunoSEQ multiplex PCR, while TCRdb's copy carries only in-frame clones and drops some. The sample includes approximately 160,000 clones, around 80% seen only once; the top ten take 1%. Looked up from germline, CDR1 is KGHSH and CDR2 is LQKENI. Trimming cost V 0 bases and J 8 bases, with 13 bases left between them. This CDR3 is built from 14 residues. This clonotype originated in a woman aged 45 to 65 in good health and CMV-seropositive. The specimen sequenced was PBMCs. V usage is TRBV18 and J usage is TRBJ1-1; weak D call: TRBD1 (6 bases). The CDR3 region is CASSPPHNREEAFF. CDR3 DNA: TGTGCCAGCTCACCACCGCACAACAGGGAGGAAGCTTTCTTT.